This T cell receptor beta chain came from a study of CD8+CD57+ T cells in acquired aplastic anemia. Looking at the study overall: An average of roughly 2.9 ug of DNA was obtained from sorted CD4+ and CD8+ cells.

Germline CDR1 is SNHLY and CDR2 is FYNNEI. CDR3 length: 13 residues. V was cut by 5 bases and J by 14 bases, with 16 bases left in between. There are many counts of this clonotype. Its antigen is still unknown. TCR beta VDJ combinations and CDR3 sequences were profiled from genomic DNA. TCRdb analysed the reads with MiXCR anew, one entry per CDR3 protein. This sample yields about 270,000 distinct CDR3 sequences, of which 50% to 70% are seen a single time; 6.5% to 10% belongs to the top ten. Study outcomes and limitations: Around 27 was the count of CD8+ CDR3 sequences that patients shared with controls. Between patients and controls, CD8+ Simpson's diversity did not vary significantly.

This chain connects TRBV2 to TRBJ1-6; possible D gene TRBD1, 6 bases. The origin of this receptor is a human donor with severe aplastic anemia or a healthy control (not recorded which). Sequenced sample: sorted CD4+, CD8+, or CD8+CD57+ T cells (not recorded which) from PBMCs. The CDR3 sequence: CASSRDNPKALHF. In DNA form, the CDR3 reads TGTGCCAGCAGTCGGGACAACCCAAAGGCCCTCCACTTT.